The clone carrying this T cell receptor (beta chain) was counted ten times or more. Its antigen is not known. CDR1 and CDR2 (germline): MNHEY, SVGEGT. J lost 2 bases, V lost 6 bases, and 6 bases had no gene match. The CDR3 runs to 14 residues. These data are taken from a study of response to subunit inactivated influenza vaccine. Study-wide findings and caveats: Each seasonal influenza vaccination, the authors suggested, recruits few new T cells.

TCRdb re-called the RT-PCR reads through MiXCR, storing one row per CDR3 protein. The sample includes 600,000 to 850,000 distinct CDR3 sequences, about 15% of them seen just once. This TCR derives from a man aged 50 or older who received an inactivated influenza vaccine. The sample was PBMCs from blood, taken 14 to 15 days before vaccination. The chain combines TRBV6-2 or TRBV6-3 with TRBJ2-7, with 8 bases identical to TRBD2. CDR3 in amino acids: CASRPGLGTYEQYF. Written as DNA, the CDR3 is TGTGCCAGCAGACCGGGACTAGGAACCTACGAGCAGTACTTC.